This T cell receptor beta chain comes out of a study of CD8+ T cells in alopecia areata. About the study: Administration of oral tofacitinib to treated patients was at 5 to 10 mg twice daily. General study points: Lesional scalp exceeded normal scalp in clonality, especially in alopecia totalis/universalis. Tofacitinib yielded significantly lower scalp clonality and fewer expanded CD8+ clones among the top 100.

Treatment: oral pan-JAK inhibitor, 5-10 mg twice daily. The study team obtained lesional scalp punch biopsies and peripheral blood from alopecia areata patients. Sequencing relied on a cDNA template that was reverse transcribed from extracted RNA. Measured with immunoSEQ multiplex PCR; TCRdb has only the in-frame clones, and not every one. The sample lists around 13,000 clones, 68% occurring once. Worth noting for this clone: What it recognizes is unknown.

The CDR3 length is 19 residues. V lost 0 bases and J lost 0; bases outside the gene matches: 7. Germline CDR1 is SGHNT and CDR2 is YYREEE (reference sequence). The TCR comes from a human donor with alopecia areata. The chain is built from TRBV5-4 and TRBJ2-4; the match to TRBD2 covers 12 bases. The specimen comprised skin, sampled at week 4, from a patient treated with tofacitinib. The CDR3 loop is CASSLVTSGGNLAKNIQYF. The CDR3 coding sequence is TGTGCCAGCAGCTTGGTCACTAGCGGGGGGAACTTAGCCAAAAACATTCAGTACTTC. Based on the CDR3 plus reference TRBV5-4 and TRBJ2-4, the full variable domain is ETGVTQSPTHLIKTRGQQVTLRCSSQSGHNTVSWYQQALGQGPQFIFQYYREEENGRGNFPPRFSGLQFPNYSSELNVNALELDDSALYLCASSLVTSGGNLAKNIQYFGAGTRLSVL.